This TCR beta chain was captured in a study of cytomegalovirus exposure and HLA in healthy donors. General study findings and limits: The study recorded 164 TCR beta chains that were cytomegalovirus-associated. A later examination showed that TCR association rates differed by HLA locus, with DRB1 most and HLA-C fewest. Researchers reported that three CMV-associated chains were confirmed in vitro as CMV antigen-specific.

This CDR3 is 13 amino acids long. Per the germline V gene, CDR1 is LGHNT and CDR2 is FRNRAP. Trimming at V came to 1 base and at J to 5 bases, leaving 0 bases not matched to a gene. The PCR used 60 Vbeta and 13 Jbeta primers. Libraries were prepared by immunoSEQ multiplex PCR; TCRdb keeps only in-frame clonotypes and omits some of them. The table includes about 130,000 clones, under 90% detected once. As regards this clone: The antigen is undetermined.

The sequence derives from a man between 18 and 35 years old in good health and CMV-seronegative. The V call is TRBV12-5, the J call TRBJ2-5; 8 bases map to TRBD2. The sample was PBMCs. CDR3 sequence: CASGLGLAETQYF. CDR3 bases: TGTGCTAGTGGTTTGGGACTAGCGGAGACCCAGTACTTC.